Described below is a single TCR beta chain sequence and its context. Its specificity is not known. The data were taken from a study of early T cells in non-severe SARS-CoV-2 infection. The wider study: The input, bulk RNA from unsorted whole blood, was sequenced, and chains were unpaired.

Broader study findings: The matching step, a VDJdb search, favored anti-spike CD8 responses and missed private and CD4 specificities.

As part of library construction, unique molecular identifiers were attached to individual cDNA molecules. One entry per CDR3 protein results from TCRdb running MiXCR on the 5' RACE reads. The sample has 30,000 or so distinct CDR3 sequences, about 4.5% seen once. The sequenced sample consisted of whole blood. The TCR originated in an adult who was a healthcare worker with PCR-confirmed SARS-CoV-2 infection or an uninfected control (not recorded which).

CDR3 DNA sequence: TGCAGTGCCGCCGGGGGAGTGGGCAGGGGAGGATACGAGCAGTACTTC. Translation gives CSAAGGVGRGGYEQYF. The gene calls are TRBV20-1 and TRBJ2-7; D may be TRBD1 or TRBD2 (6 bases each). The CDR3 spans 16 residues. The V and J ends lost 6 bases and 4 bases respectively, with 25 bases between them. Germline V gene data show CDR1 as DFQATT and CDR2 as SNEGSKA (reference sequence).